The sequence of this TCR beta chain was determined in a study of cytomegalovirus exposure and HLA in healthy donors. Study-wide results and limits: Accurate predictions that matched the HLA-A and HLA-B alleles of most subjects were reportedly made from TCR beta sequences.

Researchers ran the PCR with 60 Vbeta and 13 Jbeta primers. The protocol was immunoSEQ multiplex PCR, while the TCRdb copy is restricted to in-frame clones and leaves out a portion. The repertoire holds about 160,000 clones, about 72% seen once, with under 1.5% in the top ten. Germline assignment: CDR1 MDHEN and CDR2 SYDVKM. J was trimmed by 4 bases and V by 3 bases; bases with no gene match: 11. The CDR3 is made up of 16 amino acids. With respect to this clone: Its antigen is not known.

The origin of this receptor is a male donor in good health and CMV-seronegative. The rearrangement links TRBV28 to TRBJ1-2, with 7 bases matching TRBD1. The material sequenced was PBMCs. The CDR3 sequence is CASSFEGGLGSYGYTF. Here the CDR3 DNA reads TGTGCCAGCAGTTTTGAAGGGGGCCTAGGGTCCTATGGCTACACCTTC.